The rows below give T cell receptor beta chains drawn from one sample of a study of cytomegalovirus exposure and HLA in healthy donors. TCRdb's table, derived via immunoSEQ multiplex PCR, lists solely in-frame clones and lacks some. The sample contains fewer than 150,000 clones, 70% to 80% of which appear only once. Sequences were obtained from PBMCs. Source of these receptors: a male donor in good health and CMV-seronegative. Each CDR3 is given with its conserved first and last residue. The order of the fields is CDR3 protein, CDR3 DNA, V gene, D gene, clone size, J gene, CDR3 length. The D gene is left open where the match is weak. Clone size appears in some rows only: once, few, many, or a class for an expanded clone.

CASSRGGLSNEKLFF | TGTGCCAGCAGCCGGGGGGGACTCTCGAATGAAAAACTGTTTTTT | TRBV5-4 | . | few | TRBJ1-4 | 15
CASSPLAGGLYEQYF | TGTGCCAGCAGTCCCCTAGCGGGGGGCCTCTACGAGCAGTACTTC | TRBV6-5 | TRBD2 | . | TRBJ2-7 | 15
CASSLTGGPYGYTF | TGTGCCAGCAGTTTAACAGGGGGCCCCTATGGCTACACCTTC | TRBV27 | TRBD1 | . | TRBJ1-2 | 14
CASSLTGGYGYTF | TGTGCCAGCAGTTTAACAGGGGGCTATGGCTACACCTTC | TRBV28 | TRBD1 | . | TRBJ1-2 | 13
CASSSNGGGQPQHF | TGTGCCAGCAGCTCGAACGGGGGTGGTCAGCCCCAGCATTTT | TRBV5-8 | . | . | TRBJ1-5 | 14
CASSPGQLNTEAFF | TGTGCCAGCAGCCCGGGACAGTTGAACACTGAAGCTTTCTTT | TRBV7-2 | TRBD1 | . | TRBJ1-1 | 14
CASSVGQGGNSPLHF | TGTGCCAGCAGCGTAGGACAGGGTGGTAATTCACCCCTCCACTTT | TRBV9 | TRBD1 | . | TRBJ1-6 | 15
CASSLRMRVGGELFF | TGTGCCAGTAGTCTTCGGATGAGGGTCGGCGGGGAGCTGTTTTTT | TRBV19 | . | . | TRBJ2-2 | 15
CASSLWLAGNTGELFF | TGTGCCAGCAGCTTATGGCTAGCGGGGAACACCGGGGAGCTGTTTTTT | TRBV13 | TRBD2 | . | TRBJ2-2 | 16
CACQQGLGGELFF | TGTGCCTGTCAACAGGGTTTGGGCGGGGAGCTGTTTTTT | TRBV30 | . | few | TRBJ2-2 | 13
CASSLRSTETEAFF | TGTGCCAGCAGCTTGCGGTCAACGGAGACTGAAGCTTTCTTT | TRBV5-6 | . | . | TRBJ1-1 | 14
CASAPPGGVSSYEQYF | TGTGCCAGCGCTCCACCCGGCGGCGTCAGCTCCTACGAGCAGTACTTC | TRBV19 | . | . | TRBJ2-7 | 16
CASSLFRDSTDTQYF | TGCGCCAGCAGCCTCTTCCGGGACTCCACAGATACGCAGTATTTT | TRBV5-1 | . | . | TRBJ2-3 | 15
CASSESGGPYNEQFF | TGTGCCAGCAGCGAGAGCGGGGGGCCGTACAATGAGCAGTTCTTC | TRBV9 | TRBD2 | few | TRBJ2-1 | 15
CASSPTGYGYTF | TGTGCCAGCAGCCCCACAGGGTATGGCTACACCTTC | TRBV2 | . | . | TRBJ1-2 | 12
CASSSIGDRLRGYTF | TGTGCCAGCAGTTCCATCGGGGATAGGCTCCGTGGCTACACCTTC | TRBV6-5 | . | . | TRBJ1-2 | 15
CASSLGTSPETQYF | TGTGCCAGTAGTCTGGGGACTAGCCCGGAGACCCAGTACTTC | TRBV19 | TRBD2 | . | TRBJ2-5 | 14
CASNPSGRETQYF | TGTGCCAGCAATCCTAGCGGAAGGGAGACCCAGTACTTC | TRBV6-5 | TRBD2 | . | TRBJ2-5 | 13
CASSERHLGTSAETQYF | TGCGCCAGCAGTGAGAGGCATCTGGGCACTAGCGCTGAGACCCAGTACTTC | TRBV10-2 | TRBD2 | . | TRBJ2-5 | 17
CASSLSAQAYEQYF | TGTGCCAGCAGTTTATCGGCACAGGCCTACGAGCAGTACTTC | TRBV27 | . | . | TRBJ2-7 | 14
CASILAGGVGDTQYF | TGTGCCAGCATCCTAGCGGGGGGGGTGGGAGATACGCAGTATTTT | TRBV2 | TRBD2 | . | TRBJ2-3 | 15
CASSQEDRSSYEQYF | TGCGCCAGCAGCCAAGAGGACAGAAGCTCCTACGAGCAGTACTTC | TRBV4-1 | . | once | TRBJ2-7 | 15
CSVVDVWGDGYTF | TGCAGCGTTGTAGATGTATGGGGGGATGGCTACACCTTC | TRBV29-1 | . | . | TRBJ1-2 | 13
CASSLEVRGYGYTF | TGTGCCAGCAGCTTAGAGGTCAGGGGCTATGGCTACACCTTC | TRBV7-2 | . | . | TRBJ1-2 | 14
CASSINGGSYEQYF | TGTGCCAGCAGTATAAACGGTGGCTCCTACGAGCAGTACTTC | TRBV28 | . | . | TRBJ2-7 | 14
CASSSGTGITSTDTQYF | TGTGCCAGCAGCTCCGGGACAGGAATTACTAGCACAGATACGCAGTATTTT | TRBV7-3 | TRBD1 | few | TRBJ2-3 | 17
CASSPPTTSGALTF | TGTGCCAGCTCACCACCGACAACTAGCGGGGCCTTAACCTTC | TRBV18 | TRBD2 | . | TRBJ2-7 | 14
CASSVVGRGTTDTQYF | TGTGCCAGCAGCGTAGTGGGCAGGGGGACCACAGATACGCAGTATTTT | TRBV9 | TRBD1 | . | TRBJ2-3 | 16
CASSVEQTGNQPQHF | TGTGCCAGCAGTGTTGAACAGACGGGCAATCAGCCCCAGCATTTT | TRBV2 | . | few | TRBJ1-5 | 15
CASSPRQGRTGNTEAFF | TGTGCCAGCAGCCCCAGGCAGGGGCGAACTGGGAACACTGAAGCTTTCTTT | TRBV7-9 | . | few | TRBJ1-1 | 17
CASIRREVNQPQHF | TGTGCCAGCATAAGAAGGGAGGTCAATCAGCCCCAGCATTTT | TRBV28 | . | . | TRBJ1-5 | 14
CASSLMTGFNEQFF | TGTGCCAGCAGCTTAATGACAGGGTTCAATGAGCAGTTCTTC | TRBV5-6 | TRBD1 | . | TRBJ2-1 | 14
CATRGTDTQYF | TGTGCCACACGGGGCACAGATACGCAGTATTTT | TRBV2 | . | . | TRBJ2-3 | 11
CASSSLGGEDTGELFF | TGTGCCAGCAGCTCACTGGGGGGGGAGGACACCGGGGAGCTGTTTTTT | TRBV9 | TRBD2 | . | TRBJ2-2 | 16
CASSFGQGTYEQYF | TGTGCCAGCAGTTTCGGACAGGGGACCTACGAGCAGTACTTC | TRBV6-5 | TRBD1 | . | TRBJ2-7 | 14
CASSLTKGESGTEAFF | TGTGCCAGCAGCTTAACGAAGGGGGAGAGTGGCACTGAAGCTTTCTTT | TRBV7-3 | . | . | TRBJ1-1 | 16
CASSLEDFDGSSGANVLTF | TGTGCCAGCAGCTTAGAAGACTTCGACGGCTCTTCTGGGGCCAACGTCCTGACTTTC | TRBV7-8 | . | . | TRBJ2-6 | 19
CASSYSPPGDEQFF | TGTGCCAGCAGTTACTCACCCCCCGGGGATGAGCAGTTCTTC | TRBV6-5 | . | . | TRBJ2-1 | 14
CASSLVDQETQYF | TGTGCCAGCAGCTTGGTAGATCAAGAGACCCAGTACTTC | TRBV11-1 | . | few | TRBJ2-5 | 13
CASSLESFSYEQYF | TGCGCCAGCAGCTTGGAAAGCTTCTCCTACGAGCAGTACTTC | TRBV5-1 | . | . | TRBJ2-7 | 14
CASSLGGPGGYTF | TGTGCCAGCAGTTTGGGGGGACCGGGGGGCTACACCTTC | TRBV27 | . | few | TRBJ1-2 | 13
CASSFRQGSGNTIYF | TGTGCCAGCAGCTTCCGGCAGGGCTCTGGAAACACCATATATTTT | TRBV5-8 | . | . | TRBJ1-3 | 15
CASSLEVRCKSSYNSPLHF | TGTGCCAGCAGCTTAGAAGTCCGTTGTAAGAGCTCCTATAATTCACCCCTCCACTTT | TRBV7-7 | . | once | TRBJ1-6 | 19
CASSQGMGSGANVLTF | TGTGCCAGCAGCCAGGGCATGGGGTCTGGGGCCAACGTCCTGACTTTC | TRBV5-6 | . | . | TRBJ2-6 | 16
CASSLTGENTEAFF | TGTGCCAGCAGTTTGACAGGGGAGAACACTGAAGCTTTCTTT | TRBV7-9 | TRBD1 | few | TRBJ1-1 | 14
CASSVSGGDADTQYF | TGTGCCAGCAGCGTCAGCGGGGGGGACGCAGATACGCAGTATTTT | TRBV9 | TRBD2 | . | TRBJ2-3 | 15
CASSPWQGFVEAFF | TGTGCCAGCAGTCCATGGCAGGGTTTTGTTGAAGCTTTCTTT | TRBV7-2 | . | . | TRBJ1-1 | 14
CASSQVIGEDYTF | TGTGCCAGCAGCCAAGTTATAGGGGAGGACTACACCTTC | TRBV4-2 | . | . | TRBJ1-2 | 13
CASSEQGFGEKLFF | TGTGCCAGCAGCGAACAGGGGTTTGGCGAAAAACTGTTTTTT | TRBV7-2 | TRBD1 | . | TRBJ1-4 | 14
CASSFPRDRGEMNTEAFF | TGTGCCAGCAGCTTCCCCCGAGACAGGGGAGAGATGAACACTGAAGCTTTCTTT | TRBV7-9 | TRBD1 | . | TRBJ1-1 | 18
CASSQGRTGAGNSYEQYF | TGCGCCAGCAGCCAAGGGAGAACTGGGGCAGGAAACTCCTACGAGCAGTACTTC | TRBV4-3 | . | . | TRBJ2-7 | 18
CASSQEGTPYNEQFF | TGCGCCAGCAGCCAAGAAGGGACTCCTTACAATGAGCAGTTCTTC | TRBV4-3 | . | . | TRBJ2-1 | 15
CASSSLSNQPQHF | TGTGCCAGCAGTTCCCTTAGCAATCAGCCCCAGCATTTT | TRBV27 | . | . | TRBJ1-5 | 13
CAISTLKDRGSPLHF | TGTGCCATCAGCACCCTTAAAGACAGGGGTTCACCCCTCCACTTT | TRBV10-3 | TRBD1 | . | TRBJ1-6 | 15
CASARQGGDNSPLHF | TGTGCCAGCGCTCGACAGGGAGGAGATAATTCACCCCTCCACTTT | TRBV6-5 | TRBD1 | . | TRBJ1-6 | 15
CASSLGRGATDTQYF | TGTGCCAGCAGCTTAGGACGGGGGGCCACAGATACGCAGTATTTT | TRBV7-9 | . | . | TRBJ2-3 | 15
CASSGDSRNQPQHF | TGTGCCAGCAGTGGGGACAGTCGTAATCAGCCCCAGCATTTT | TRBV2 | TRBD1 | . | TRBJ1-5 | 14
CASSVAPGRAATDTQYF | TGTGCCAGCAGCGTAGCTCCGGGGAGAGCGGCGACAGATACGCAGTATTTT | TRBV9 | . | once | TRBJ2-3 | 17